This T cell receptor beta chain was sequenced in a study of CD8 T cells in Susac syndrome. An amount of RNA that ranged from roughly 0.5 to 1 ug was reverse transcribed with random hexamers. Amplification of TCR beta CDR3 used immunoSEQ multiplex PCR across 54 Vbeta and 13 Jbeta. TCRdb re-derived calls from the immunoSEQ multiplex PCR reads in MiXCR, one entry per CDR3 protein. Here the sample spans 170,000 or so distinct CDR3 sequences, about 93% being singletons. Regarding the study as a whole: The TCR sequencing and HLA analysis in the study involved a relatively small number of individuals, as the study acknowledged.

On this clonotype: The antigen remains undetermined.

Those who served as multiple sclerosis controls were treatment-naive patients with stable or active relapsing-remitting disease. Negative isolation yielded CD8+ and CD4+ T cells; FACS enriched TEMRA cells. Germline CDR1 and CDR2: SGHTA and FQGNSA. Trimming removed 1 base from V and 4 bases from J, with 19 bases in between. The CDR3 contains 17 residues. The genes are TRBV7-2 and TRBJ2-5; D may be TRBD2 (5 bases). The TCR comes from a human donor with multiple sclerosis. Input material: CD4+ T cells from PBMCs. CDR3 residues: CASSLGPSGVVRETQYF. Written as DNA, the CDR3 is TGTGCCAGCAGCTTAGGGCCGAGCGGAGTTGTACGAGAGACCCAGTACTTC.